The 8 T cell receptor beta chains below were found in one sample sequenced in a study of T cell responses to AZD1222 COVID-19 vaccine. Method: immunoSEQ multiplex PCR; TCRdb's copy keeps in-frame clones and lacks some. The sample lists fewer than 85,000 clones, around nine tenths occurring once. Source: peripheral blood, taken on day 0 of AZD1222 vaccination. These receptors were collected from an adult in good health.

The chain carries TRBV27 and TRBJ1-1, with D unresolved. The V gene lost 0 bases and the J gene lost 6 bases, with 8 bases spanning the gap. This CDR3 comprises 13 residues. Germline CDR1 and CDR2: MNHEY and SMNVEV (reference sequence). CDR3 nucleotides: TGTGCCAGCAGTTTATCAGCGTCAGCTGAAGCTTTCTTT. It is translated as CASSLSASAEAFF.

The genes are TRBV27 and TRBJ1-2; D might be TRBD1 (6 bases). Per germline, CDR1 MNHEY and CDR2 SMNVEV (reference sequence). Trimming pared 6 bases from V and 2 bases from J, leaving 16 bases between. This CDR3 comprises 15 residues. The CDR3, as DNA: TGTGCCAGCAGGCAAACACACAGGGACAACTATGGCTACACCTTC. This gives the protein CASRQTHRDNYGYTF.

V is TRBV7-9 and J is TRBJ1-1, with D possibly matching TRBD1 (6 bases). Per germline, CDR1 SEHNR and CDR2 FQNEAQ (reference sequence). The CDR3 consists of 13 residues. V dropped 4 bases and J dropped 5 bases, with 11 bases sitting between them. Here the CDR3 reads CASSSGVLTEAFF. The CDR3 DNA follows: TGTGCCAGCAGCTCAGGGGTTTTGACTGAAGCTTTCTTT.

The chain is built from TRBV5-6 and TRBJ1-6; 9 nucleotides align to TRBD1. V lost 1 base, J lost 9 bases, and 14 bases stayed unmatched. Per the germline V gene, CDR1 is SGHDT and CDR2 is YYEEEE. This CDR3 region has 18 residues. CDR3 sequence: CASSLQGQGARWGSPLHF. The DNA for the CDR3 is TGTGCCAGCAGCTTGCAGGGACAGGGAGCCCGATGGGGTTCACCCCTCCACTTT.

This chain uses TRBV28 with TRBJ1-1; D might be TRBD1 (5 bases). CDR1 and CDR2 (germline): MDHEN, SYDVKM. CDR3 length: 13 residues. Trimming shortened V by 8 bases and J by 5 bases, and 15 bases separated the two germline ends. Written as DNA, the CDR3 is TGTGCCAGCGCATGGGGGGGAGCAACTGAAGCTTTCTTT. As protein: CASAWGGATEAFF. The full variable domain, completed using reference TRBV28 and TRBJ1-1, is DVKVTQSSRYLVKRTGEKVFLECVQDMDHENMFWYRQDPGLGLRLIYFSYDVKMKEKGDIPEGYSVSREKKERFSLILESASTNQTSMYLCASAWGGATEAFFGQGTRLTVV.

The J gene is TRBJ1-4, the V gene TRBV7-9; D unclear. This CDR3 comprises 14 residues. With 6 bases removed from V and 4 bases from J, the gap between germline ends came to 12 bases. Per the germline V gene, CDR1 is SEHNR and CDR2 is FQNEAQ (reference sequence). The CDR3 sequence: CASRKTEDNEKLFF. The CDR3 DNA is TGTGCCAGCAGAAAGACCGAGGATAATGAAAAACTGTTTTTT. The variable domain in full, completed from reference TRBV7-9 and TRBJ1-4, reads DTGVSQNPRHKITKRGQNVTFRCDPISEHNRLYWYRQTLGQGPEFLTYFQNEAQLEKSRLLSDRFSAERPKGSFSTLEIQRTEQGDSAMYLCASRKTEDNEKLFFGSGTQLSVL.

The chain couples TRBV5-1 to TRBJ2-7; 10 bases are shared with TRBD2. V was pared by 4 bases and J by 2 bases, with 9 bases of the junction left unmatched. CDR1 is SGHRS and CDR2 is YFSETQ in the germline V gene. The CDR3 covers 16 residues. The CDR3 nucleotides read TGCGCCAGCAGCACCAGGCCGAGCGGGAGGGCCTACGAGCAGTACTTC. Residues: CASSTRPSGRAYEQYF.

The chain recombines TRBV4-1 with TRBJ2-7, with a possible D match to TRBD1 (6 bases). Germline V lookup: CDR1 MGHRA, CDR2 YSYEKL. Trimming removed 4 bases from V and 0 bases from J, with 13 bases in between. The CDR3 contains 15 residues. The CDR3 spells CASSRTDSVSYEQYF. The CDR3 DNA is TGCGCCAGCAGCCGGACAGACTCGGTCTCCTACGAGCAGTACTTC.